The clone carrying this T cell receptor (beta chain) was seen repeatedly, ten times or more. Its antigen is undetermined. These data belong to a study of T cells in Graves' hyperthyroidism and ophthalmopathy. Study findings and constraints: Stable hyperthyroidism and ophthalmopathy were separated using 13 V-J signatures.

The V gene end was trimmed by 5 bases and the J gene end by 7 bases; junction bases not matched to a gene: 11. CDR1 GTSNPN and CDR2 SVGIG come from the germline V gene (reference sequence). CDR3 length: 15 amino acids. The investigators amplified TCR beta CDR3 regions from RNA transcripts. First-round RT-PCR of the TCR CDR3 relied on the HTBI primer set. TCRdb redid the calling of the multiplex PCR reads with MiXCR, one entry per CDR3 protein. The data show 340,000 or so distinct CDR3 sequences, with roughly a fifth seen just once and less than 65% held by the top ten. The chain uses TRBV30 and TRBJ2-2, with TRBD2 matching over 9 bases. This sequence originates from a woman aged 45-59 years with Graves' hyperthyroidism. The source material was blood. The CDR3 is CAWSLPSGVYGELFF. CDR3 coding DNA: TGTGCCTGGTCGCTTCCTAGCGGGGTGTACGGGGAGCTGTTTTTT.